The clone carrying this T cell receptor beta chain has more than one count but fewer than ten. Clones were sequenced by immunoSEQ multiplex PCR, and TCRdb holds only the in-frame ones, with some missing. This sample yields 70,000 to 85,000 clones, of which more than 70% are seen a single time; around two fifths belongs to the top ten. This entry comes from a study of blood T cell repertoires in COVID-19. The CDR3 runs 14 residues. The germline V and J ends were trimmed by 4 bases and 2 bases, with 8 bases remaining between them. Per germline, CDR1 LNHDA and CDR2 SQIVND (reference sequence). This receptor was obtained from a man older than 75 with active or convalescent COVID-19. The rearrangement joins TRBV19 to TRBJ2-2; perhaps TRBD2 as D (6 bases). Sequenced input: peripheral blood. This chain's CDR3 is CASSRGTNTGELFF. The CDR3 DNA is TGTGCCAGTAGTAGAGGGACTAACACCGGGGAGCTGTTTTTT. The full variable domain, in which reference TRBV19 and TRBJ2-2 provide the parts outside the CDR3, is DGGITQSPKYLFRKEGQNVTLSCEQNLNHDAMYWYRQDPGQGLRLIYYSQIVNDFQKGDIAEGYSVSREKKESFPLTVTSAQKNPTAFYLCASSRGTNTGELFFGEGSRLTVL.